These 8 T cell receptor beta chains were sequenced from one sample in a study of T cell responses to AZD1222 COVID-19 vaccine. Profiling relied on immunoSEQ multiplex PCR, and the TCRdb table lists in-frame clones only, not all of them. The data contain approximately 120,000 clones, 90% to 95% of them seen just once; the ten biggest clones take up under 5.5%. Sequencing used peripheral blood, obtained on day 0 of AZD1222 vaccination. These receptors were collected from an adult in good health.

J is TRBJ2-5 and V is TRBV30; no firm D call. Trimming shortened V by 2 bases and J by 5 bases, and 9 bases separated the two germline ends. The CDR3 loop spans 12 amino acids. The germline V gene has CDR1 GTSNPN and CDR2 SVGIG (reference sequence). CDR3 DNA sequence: TGTGCCTGGAGTTCCCAAGGGGAGACCCAGTACTTC. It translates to CAWSSQGETQYF.

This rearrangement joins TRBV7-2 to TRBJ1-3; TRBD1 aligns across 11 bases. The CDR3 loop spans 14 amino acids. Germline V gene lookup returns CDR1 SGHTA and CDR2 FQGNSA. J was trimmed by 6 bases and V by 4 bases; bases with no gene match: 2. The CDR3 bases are TGTGCCAGCAGCTCAGGACAGGGGGCAAACACCATATATTTT. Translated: CASSSGQGANTIYF.

The CDR3 spells CASSYSTTNTEAFF. The DNA for the CDR3 is TGTGCCAGCAGTTACTCCACGACGAACACTGAAGCTTTCTTT. The chain couples TRBV6-2 or TRBV6-3 to TRBJ1-1; no definite D call. The CDR3 extends over 14 amino acids. Germline V gene data show CDR1 as MNHEY and CDR2 as SVGEGT. V was pared by 0 bases and J by 1 base, with 6 bases between.

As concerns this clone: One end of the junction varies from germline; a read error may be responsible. The CDR3 DNA follows: TGTGCCAGCAGCTTAGTCCCCCAGGGTGGATACACCATATATTTT. Protein sequence: CASSLVPQGGYTIYF. This chain links TRBV7-8 with TRBJ1-3; D perhaps matches TRBD1 (5 bases). This CDR3 region has 15 residues. Per the germline V gene, CDR1 is SGHVS and CDR2 is FQNEAQ.

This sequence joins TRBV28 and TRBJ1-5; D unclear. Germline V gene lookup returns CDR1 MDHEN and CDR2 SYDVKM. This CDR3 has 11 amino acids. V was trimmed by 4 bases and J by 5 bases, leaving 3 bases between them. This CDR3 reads CASSSHQPQHF. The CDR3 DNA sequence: TGTGCCAGCAGTTCCCATCAGCCCCAGCATTTT.

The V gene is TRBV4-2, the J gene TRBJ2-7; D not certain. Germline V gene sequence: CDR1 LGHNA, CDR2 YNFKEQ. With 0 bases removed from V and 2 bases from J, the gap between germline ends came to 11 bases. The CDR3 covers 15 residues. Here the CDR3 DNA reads TGTGCCAGCAGCCAAGATTACGGGTCCCCCTACGAGCAGTACTTC. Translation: CASSQDYGSPYEQYF.

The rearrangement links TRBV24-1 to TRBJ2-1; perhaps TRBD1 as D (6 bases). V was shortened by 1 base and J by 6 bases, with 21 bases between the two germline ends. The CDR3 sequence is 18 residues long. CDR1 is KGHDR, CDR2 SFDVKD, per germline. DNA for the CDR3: TGTGCCACCAGTGATTTACCGACTGTGGACAGAGGGGGCAATGAGCAGTTCTTC. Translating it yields CATSDLPTVDRGGNEQFF.

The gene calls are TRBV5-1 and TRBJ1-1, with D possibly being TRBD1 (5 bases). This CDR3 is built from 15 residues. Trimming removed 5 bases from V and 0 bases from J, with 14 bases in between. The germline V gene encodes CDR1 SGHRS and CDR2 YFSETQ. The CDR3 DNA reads TGCGCCAGCAGTGGGGGACGGAACATGAACACTGAAGCTTTCTTT. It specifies CASSGGRNMNTEAFF.